The source of this TCR beta chain is a study of blood T cells in healthy people across ages. This clonotype was detected a few times. A J-beta primer mix and a sample-barcoded 5' primer were used in a second PCR of about 6 to 12 cycles. Each CDR3 protein is one row after TCRdb ran MiXCR on the 5' RACE reads. This sample carries under 1,100,000 distinct CDR3 sequences, approximately 25% of them seen once, and the ten largest clones take about 0.8%. This sample was shared with a second study, whose subject was T cells of mothers and their children.

Sequencing was performed on blood. The receptor's source is a girl aged 2 to 10 in good health.

CDR3 amino acids: CASSPLYTADTQYF. CDR3 DNA: TGTGCCAGCAGCCCCCTTTACACCGCAGATACGCAGTATTTT. J is TRBJ2-3 and V is TRBV7-9; no clear D gene. Trimming shortened V by 5 bases and J by 4 bases, and 13 bases separated the two germline ends. CDR1 is SEHNR and CDR2 is FQNEAQ in the germline V gene (reference sequence). The CDR3 is made up of 14 amino acids.